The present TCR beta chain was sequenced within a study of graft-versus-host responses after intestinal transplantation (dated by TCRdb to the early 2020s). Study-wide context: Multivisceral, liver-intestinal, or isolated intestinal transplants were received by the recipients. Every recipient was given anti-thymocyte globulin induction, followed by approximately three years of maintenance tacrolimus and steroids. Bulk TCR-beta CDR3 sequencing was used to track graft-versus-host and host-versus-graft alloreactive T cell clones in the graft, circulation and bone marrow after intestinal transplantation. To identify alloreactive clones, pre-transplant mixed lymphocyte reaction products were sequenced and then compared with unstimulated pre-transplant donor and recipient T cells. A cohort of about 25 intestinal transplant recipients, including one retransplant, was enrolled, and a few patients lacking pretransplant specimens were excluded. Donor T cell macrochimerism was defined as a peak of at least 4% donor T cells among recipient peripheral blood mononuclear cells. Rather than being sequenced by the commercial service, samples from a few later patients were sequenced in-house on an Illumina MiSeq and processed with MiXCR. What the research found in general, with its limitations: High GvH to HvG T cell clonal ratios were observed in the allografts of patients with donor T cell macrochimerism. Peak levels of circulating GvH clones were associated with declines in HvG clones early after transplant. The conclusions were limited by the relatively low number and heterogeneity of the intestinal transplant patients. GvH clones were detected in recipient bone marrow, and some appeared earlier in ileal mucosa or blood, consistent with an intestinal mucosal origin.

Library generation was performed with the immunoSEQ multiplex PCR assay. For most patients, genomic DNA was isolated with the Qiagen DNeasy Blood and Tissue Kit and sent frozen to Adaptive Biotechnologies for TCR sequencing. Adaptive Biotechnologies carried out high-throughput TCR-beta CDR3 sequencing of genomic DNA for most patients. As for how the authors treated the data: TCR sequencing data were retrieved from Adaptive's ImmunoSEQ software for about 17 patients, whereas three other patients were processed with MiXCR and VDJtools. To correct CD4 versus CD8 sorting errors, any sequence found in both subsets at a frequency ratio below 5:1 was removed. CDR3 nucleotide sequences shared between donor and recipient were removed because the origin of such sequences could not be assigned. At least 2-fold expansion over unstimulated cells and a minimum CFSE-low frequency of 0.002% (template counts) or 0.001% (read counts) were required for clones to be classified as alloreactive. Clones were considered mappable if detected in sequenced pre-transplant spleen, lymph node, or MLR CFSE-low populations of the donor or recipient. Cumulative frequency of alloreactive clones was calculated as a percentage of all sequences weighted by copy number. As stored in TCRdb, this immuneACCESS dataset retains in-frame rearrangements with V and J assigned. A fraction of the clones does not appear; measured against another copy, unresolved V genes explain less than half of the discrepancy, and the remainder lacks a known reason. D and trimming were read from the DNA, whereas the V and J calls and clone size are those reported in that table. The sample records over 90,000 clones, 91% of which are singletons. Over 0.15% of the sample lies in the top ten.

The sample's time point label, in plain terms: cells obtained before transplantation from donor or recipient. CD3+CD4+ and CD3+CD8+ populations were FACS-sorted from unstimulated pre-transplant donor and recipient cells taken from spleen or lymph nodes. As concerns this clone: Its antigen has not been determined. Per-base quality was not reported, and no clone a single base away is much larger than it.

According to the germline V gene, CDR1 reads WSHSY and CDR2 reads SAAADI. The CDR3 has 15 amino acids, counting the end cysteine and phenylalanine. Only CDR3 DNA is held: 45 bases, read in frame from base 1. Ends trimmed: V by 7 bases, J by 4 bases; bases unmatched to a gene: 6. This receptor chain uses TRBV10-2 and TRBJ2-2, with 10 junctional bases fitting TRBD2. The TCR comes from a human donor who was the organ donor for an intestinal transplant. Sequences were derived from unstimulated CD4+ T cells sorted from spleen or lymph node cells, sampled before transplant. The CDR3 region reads CASTLAGAPTGELFF. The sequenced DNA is TGCGCCAGCACTCTAGCGGGGGCCCCCACCGGGGAGCTGTTTTTT.